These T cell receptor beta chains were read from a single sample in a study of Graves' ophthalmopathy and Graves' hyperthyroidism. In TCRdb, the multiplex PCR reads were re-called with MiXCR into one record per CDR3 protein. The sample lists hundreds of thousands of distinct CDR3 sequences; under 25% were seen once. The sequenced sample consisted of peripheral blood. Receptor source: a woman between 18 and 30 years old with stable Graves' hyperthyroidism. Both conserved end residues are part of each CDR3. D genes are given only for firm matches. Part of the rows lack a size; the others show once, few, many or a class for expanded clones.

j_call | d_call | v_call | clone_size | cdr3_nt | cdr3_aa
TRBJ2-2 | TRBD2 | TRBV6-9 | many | TGTGCCAGCAGCCCACATTGGACTAGCGGGAGGCCGGAGAACACCGGGGAGCTGTTTTTT | CASSPHWTSGRPENTGELFF
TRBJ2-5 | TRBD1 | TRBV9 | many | TGTGCCAGCAGCAAGACAGGGGCGCCCCCCCGGGAGACCCAGTACTTC | CASSKTGAPPRETQYF
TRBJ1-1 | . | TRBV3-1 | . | TGTGCCAGCAGCCAAGGACGGATGAACACTGAAGCTTTCTTT | CASSQGRMNTEAFF
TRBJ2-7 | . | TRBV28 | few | TGTGCCAGCAGATTACAGCCGGGACTGGCCCCCTACGAGCAGTACTTC | CASRLQPGLAPYEQYF
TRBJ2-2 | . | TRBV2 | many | TGTGCCAGCAGTGCAAGGGGGGATGACACCGGGGAGCTGTTTTTT | CASSARGDDTGELFF
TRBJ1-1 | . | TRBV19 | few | TGTGCCAGTAGTATGGGAGGCCCTGAAGCTTTCTTT | CASSMGGPEAFF
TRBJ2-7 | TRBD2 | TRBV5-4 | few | TGTGCCAGCAGTTATGAAGGACTAGCCTCGCGGGAGCAGTACTTC | CASSYEGLASREQYF
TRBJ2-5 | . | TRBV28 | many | TGTGCCAGCAGTTCTCGATGGTTGGGGGAAGAGACCCAGTACTTC | CASSSRWLGEETQYF
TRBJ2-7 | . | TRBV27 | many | TGTGCCAGCAGTTTAAGGGCAGGGTTATCCTACGAGCAGTACTTC | CASSLRAGLSYEQYF
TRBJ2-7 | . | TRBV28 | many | TGTGCCAGCGGTGAGGACGAGCAGTACTTC | CASGEDEQYF